Each of the 32 T cell receptor beta chains below was sequenced from the same sample in a study of shared clonotypes between healthy human individuals. The naive CD8 population came from CD45RO-negative cells selected for CCR7, without terminally differentiated effector memory CD45RA+ cells. Produced via immunoSEQ multiplex PCR; TCRdb's table is partial and in-frame only. In the table there are just over 2,000,000 clones, approximately 95% of which are singletons. The material sequenced was naive CD8+ T cells sorted from blood. All receptors come from a man aged 18 to 30 in good health.

The rearrangement links TRBV13 to TRBJ2-7, with D maybe TRBD2 (6 bases). The CDR3 totals 14 residues. From germline, CDR1 is PRHDT and CDR2 FYEKMQ (reference sequence). V shed 5 bases and J shed 2 bases, with 13 bases lying between them. The chain's CDR3 is CASSTRDGTYEQYF. DNA for the CDR3: TGTGCCAGCAGCACGCGGGACGGGACCTACGAGCAGTACTTC.

V gene TRBV6-5 combines with J gene TRBJ2-5; weak D call: TRBD2 (7 bases). The CDR3 length is 15 residues. The germline CDR1 and CDR2 sequences are MNHEY and SVGAGI. Deletions cut 2 bases from V and 1 base from J, with 11 bases between. The DNA for the CDR3 is TGTGCCAGCAGTTACCTGGGGGGGCCCCAAGAGACCCAGTACTTC. Its protein product is CASSYLGGPQETQYF.

Of note for this clone: This specimen includes other DNA sequences encoding the same CDR3. The chain employs TRBV5-1 and TRBJ2-7, with D unresolved. The CDR3 spans 15 residues. Germline CDR1 reads SGHRS; CDR2 reads YFSETQ. The V gene lost 0 bases and the J gene lost 0 bases, with 10 bases spanning the gap. The CDR3 DNA is TGCGCCAGCAGCTTGGGTCAGGCGAGCTCCTACGAGCAGTACTTC. Amino acids: CASSLGQASSYEQYF.

The CDR3 DNA follows: TGTGCCAGCAGCTATCCCGGGACGGTGACCTACGAGCAGTACTTC. Protein sequence: CASSYPGTVTYEQYF. V gene TRBV11-2 combines with J gene TRBJ2-7, with D tentatively TRBD1 or TRBD2 (5 bases each). This CDR3 contains 15 residues. From germline, CDR1 is SGHAT and CDR2 FQNNGV. The V gene lost 4 bases and the J gene lost 2 bases, with 15 bases spanning the gap.

This clone was seen once. The chain recombines TRBV28 with TRBJ1-1; TRBD1 matches 7 bases. This CDR3 is built from 14 residues. With V trimmed by 6 bases and J by 0 bases, 4 bases remained unmatched. Germline lookup yields CDR1 MDHEN and CDR2 SYDVKM. The CDR3 is CASRPDRMNTEAFF. As DNA, the CDR3 is TGTGCCAGCAGACCGGACAGGATGAACACTGAAGCTTTCTTT.

The chain employs TRBV7-8 and TRBJ1-4, with 8 bases matching TRBD1. Germline CDR1 reads SGHVS; CDR2 reads FQNEAQ. CDR3 length equals 16 residues. The trim removed 2 bases at V and 5 bases at J, leaving 7 bases unmatched. CDR3 sequence reads: CASSLLQGEFNEKLFF. The CDR3 DNA reads as TGTGCCAGCAGCTTACTACAGGGGGAATTCAATGAAAAACTGTTTTTT.

The J gene is TRBJ1-3, the V gene TRBV6-5; D unclear. The CDR3 consists of 15 residues. The germline gives CDR1 MNHEY, CDR2 SVGAGI. The V and J ends lost 5 bases and 2 bases respectively, with 13 bases between them. The CDR3 DNA reads as TGTGCCAGCAGTCCTTCTACCGGGACTGGAAACACCATATATTTT. Encoded protein: CASSPSTGTGNTIYF.

The chain is built from TRBV7-2 and TRBJ1-4; D not certain. CDR1 and CDR2 (germline): SGHTA, FQGNSA. Trimming removed 5 bases at V and 7 bases at J, with 17 bases between. The CDR3 extends over 15 amino acids. Here the CDR3 reads CASSPDIAWGEKLFF. The CDR3 DNA reads as TGTGCCAGCAGCCCCGACATTGCCTGGGGTGAAAAACTGTTTTTT.

This clone was seen a few times. The chain is built from TRBV4-1 and TRBJ1-6, with TRBD1 as a possible D gene (6 bases). The CDR3 runs 14 residues. Germline V CDR1 and CDR2: MGHRA, YSYEKL. Between the trimmed V and J ends, which lost 2 bases and 5 bases, there was a span of 7 bases. CDR3 in DNA: TGCGCCAGCAGCCAAAGACAGGATAATTCACCCCTCCACTTT. It yields the protein CASSQRQDNSPLHF.

V gene TRBV2 combines with J gene TRBJ1-4; D remains ambiguous. V dropped 5 bases and J dropped 7 bases, with 20 bases sitting between them. This CDR3 region has 16 residues. Per germline, CDR1 SNHLY and CDR2 FYNNEI. CDR3 in DNA: TGTGCCAGCAGTTCCACCCGCGTGGGGAGCCCTGAAAAACTGTTTTTT. Protein product: CASSSTRVGSPEKLFF.

The genes are TRBV19 and TRBJ1-5; no definite D call. Between the trimmed V and J ends, which lost 0 bases and 0 bases, there was a span of 12 bases. The CDR3 consists of 17 residues. In germline, CDR1 is LNHDA, CDR2 SQIVND (reference sequence). The DNA for the CDR3 is TGTGCCAGTAGTATAGACCAGCCCCGGTATAGCAATCAGCCCCAGCATTTT. The encoded protein is CASSIDQPRYSNQPQHF.

The chain links TRBV6-5 to TRBJ2-7; 8 bases line up with TRBD2. J lost 5 bases, V lost 0 bases, and 9 bases had no gene match. This CDR3 contains 16 residues. CDR1 MNHEY and CDR2 SVGAGI come from the germline V gene. The CDR3 is CASSYSPSGSYDEQYF. CDR3 nucleotide sequence: TGTGCCAGCAGTTACTCACCCAGCGGGAGTTACGACGAGCAGTACTTC.

The chain is built from TRBV27 and TRBJ2-7; 8 nucleotides line up with TRBD1. CDR1 and CDR2 (germline): MNHEY, SMNVEV (reference sequence). CDR3 length equals 15 residues. J was trimmed by 2 bases and V by 6 bases; bases with no gene match: 9. The CDR3 sequence: CASSSRQGPTYEQYF. For the CDR3, the DNA is TGTGCCAGCAGCTCAAGACAGGGGCCGACCTACGAGCAGTACTTC.

V is TRBV7-9 and J is TRBJ1-2; TRBD1 agrees at 10 bases. CDR3 length equals 15 residues. V lost 5 bases, J lost 6 bases, and 9 bases stayed unmatched. Germline values: CDR1 SEHNR, CDR2 FQNEAQ (reference sequence). The CDR3 DNA sequence: TGTGCCAGCAGCGCCTGGACAGGGGGTATCGATGGCTACACCTTC. Translating gives CASSAWTGGIDGYTF.

V usage is TRBV4-1 and J usage is TRBJ2-7; 7 bases match TRBD1. The CDR3 is 14 residues long. With V trimmed by 1 base and J by 5 bases, 5 bases remained unmatched. Germline CDR1 and CDR2: MGHRA and YSYEKL. CDR3 sequence: CASSQGKTGDEQYF. CDR3 bases: TGCGCCAGCAGCCAAGGTAAAACAGGGGACGAGCAGTACTTC.

The V call is TRBV7-8, the J call TRBJ2-1; D uncertain. The CDR3 contains 11 residues. Per the germline V gene, CDR1 is SGHVS and CDR2 is FQNEAQ. V lost 5 bases, J lost 10 bases, and 9 bases lay in between. The CDR3 bases are TGTGCCAGCAGCCCGAATATGGAGCAGTTCTTC. Protein product: CASSPNMEQFF.

The chain employs TRBV9 and TRBJ2-5, with D tentatively TRBD2 (5 bases). The CDR3 runs 12 residues. With 3 bases removed from V and 10 bases from J, the gap between germline ends came to 13 bases. Germline values: CDR1 SGDLS, CDR2 YYNGEE. The CDR3 region is CASSDTGEIQYF. The DNA of the CDR3 is TGTGCCAGCAGCGACACCGGGGAAATCCAGTACTTC.

The genes are TRBV10-1 and TRBJ2-7; 13 bases align to TRBD2. Germline CDR1 is WNHNN and CDR2 is SYGVQD (reference sequence). The V segment lost 3 bases and the J segment 6 bases; nucleotides outside the gene matches: 5. There are 15 residues in the CDR3. CDR3 loop: CASSERTSGSAEQYF. CDR3 DNA: TGCGCCAGCAGTGAACGGACTAGCGGGAGCGCCGAGCAGTACTTC.

The chain employs TRBV7-9 and TRBJ2-3; 10 bases fit TRBD2. J lost 0 bases, V lost 5 bases, and 11 bases had no gene match. The CDR3 contains 18 residues. The germline V gene encodes CDR1 SEHNR and CDR2 FQNEAQ (reference sequence). The CDR3 DNA is TGTGCCAGCAGCGCGCTAGCGGGAGAGGTAACTAGCACAGATACGCAGTATTTT. This sequence encodes CASSALAGEVTSTDTQYF.

The rearrangement links TRBV5-1 to TRBJ2-3, with 8 bases lining up with TRBD1. The V gene's germline CDR1 is SGHRS and CDR2 YFSETQ. Germline trimming cut 5 bases from V and 4 bases from J; bases unmatched to any gene: 12. The CDR3 is made up of 16 amino acids. For the CDR3, the DNA is TGCGCCAGCAGACCTCCAGGACAGGGTATTGCAGATACGCAGTATTTT. Its protein product is CASRPPGQGIADTQYF.

The rearrangement uses TRBV9 and TRBJ1-1; 11 nucleotides match TRBD1. V trimming: 0 bases; J trimming: 10 bases; junction bases outside the gene matches: 14. The CDR3 has 17 residues. In germline, CDR1 is SGDLS, CDR2 YYNGEE. DNA of the CDR3: TGTGCCAGCAGCGTAGATTCCCCGTCCGAGGGGACAGGGGGAGCTTTCTTT. Its translation is CASSVDSPSEGTGGAFF.

In DNA form, the CDR3 reads TGTGCTAGTGGTTCGAGCCCCTATGGCTACACCTTC. As protein: CASGSSPYGYTF. The rearrangement links TRBV12-5 to TRBJ1-2; D remains ambiguous. CDR1 LGHNT and CDR2 FRNRAP come from the germline V gene. Deletions cut 4 bases from V and 4 bases from J, with 7 bases between. This CDR3 region has 12 residues.

The chain is built from TRBV7-9 and TRBJ1-3; possibly TRBD1 for D (5 bases). The length of the CDR3 is 16 residues. V was shortened by 1 base and J by 1 base, with 11 bases between the two germline ends. Germline-derived CDR1 and CDR2 are SEHNR and FQNEAQ (reference sequence). CDR3 amino acids: CASSLGGLMSGNTIYF. The CDR3 coding sequence is TGTGCCAGCAGCTTAGGGGGGTTAATGTCTGGAAACACCATATATTTT.

The rearrangement joins TRBV15 to TRBJ2-5; 9 positions match TRBD2. J was trimmed by 3 bases and V by 5 bases; bases with no gene match: 4. From germline, CDR1 is LNHNV and CDR2 YYDKDF (reference sequence). This CDR3 spans 14 amino acids. The CDR3 protein is CATSVGLAEETQYF. The DNA for the CDR3 is TGTGCCACCAGCGTGGGACTAGCAGAAGAGACCCAGTACTTC.

The chain uses TRBV29-1 and TRBJ2-7, with D uncertain. Deletions cut 6 bases from V and 0 bases from J, with 9 bases between. Germline V gene lookup returns CDR1 SQVTM and CDR2 ANQGSEA. CDR3 size: 12 residues. This CDR3 is CSVVRASYEQYF. CDR3 sequence (DNA): TGCAGCGTCGTTAGGGCCTCCTACGAGCAGTACTTC.

The CDR3 region has the DNA TGTGCCAGCAGCCACGGCCCCTCCGAGCAGTACTTC. The encoded protein is CASSHGPSEQYF. J is TRBJ2-7 and V is TRBV7-9; D is unresolved. This CDR3 comprises 12 residues. V gave up 5 bases and J gave up 6 bases, with 11 bases separating them. Looked up from germline, CDR1 is SEHNR and CDR2 is FQNEAQ (reference sequence).

This chain links TRBV4-3 with TRBJ2-5, with D uncertain. Germline V lookup: CDR1 LGHNA, CDR2 YSLEER. The CDR3 contains 15 residues. V lost 1 base and J 3 bases, leaving 12 bases between the germline ends. CDR3 region: CASSQGIGLKETQYF. As DNA, the CDR3 is TGCGCCAGCAGCCAAGGAATCGGCCTAAAAGAGACCCAGTACTTC.

This clone occurred once. The genes are TRBV6-5 and TRBJ2-1, with 10 bases lining up with TRBD1. From germline, CDR1 is MNHEY and CDR2 SVGAGI. This CDR3 has 16 residues. After removal of 0 bases from V and 3 bases from J, the junction contained 2 bases not matched to a gene. The CDR3 loop reads CASSYSGQGDYNEQFF. Here the CDR3 DNA reads TGTGCCAGCAGTTACTCTGGACAGGGGGACTACAATGAGCAGTTCTTC.

The rearrangement links TRBV30 to TRBJ1-1; no firm D call. Germline V gene lookup returns CDR1 GTSNPN and CDR2 SVGIG (reference sequence). V was pared by 5 bases and J by 1 base, with 11 bases between. This CDR3 is 13 amino acids long. In nucleotides, the CDR3 is TGTGCCTGGGAACTACAAGCGAACACTGAAGCTTTCTTT. Residues: CAWELQANTEAFF. Supplemented by reference TRBV30 and TRBJ1-1, the full variable domain reads SQTIHQWPATLVQPVGSPLSLECTVEGTSNPNLYWYRQAAGRGLQLLFYSVGIGQISSEVPQNLSASRPQDRQFILSSKKLLLSDSGFYLCAWELQANTEAFFGQGTRLTVV.

CDR3 coding DNA: TGCGCCAGCAGCTCAGGTGGGTTTGGCGAGCAGTACTTC. Residues: CASSSGGFGEQYF. The chain is built from TRBV4-1 and TRBJ2-7; D is uncertain. V was trimmed by 5 bases and J by 6 bases, leaving 14 bases between them. Looked up from germline, CDR1 is MGHRA and CDR2 is YSYEKL. The CDR3 runs 13 residues.

The J gene is TRBJ1-2, the V gene TRBV5-4, with 7 nucleotides matching TRBD1. With V trimmed by 3 bases and J by 1 base, 3 bases remained unmatched. There are 14 residues in the CDR3. The germline V gene has CDR1 SGHNT and CDR2 YYREEE (reference sequence). The CDR3 bases are TGTGCCAGCAGCTCGGACAGGCTTAACTATGGCTACACCTTC. Translating it yields CASSSDRLNYGYTF.

The rearrangement joins TRBV6-5 to TRBJ1-4; the D is unclear. Germline V gives CDR1 MNHEY, CDR2 SVGAGI. CDR3 length equals 14 residues. Between the trimmed V and J ends, which lost 5 bases and 6 bases, there was a span of 13 bases. CDR3 region: CASSRWGRDEKLFF. The CDR3 nucleotides read TGTGCCAGCAGTCGTTGGGGTAGGGATGAAAAACTGTTTTTT.